This T cell receptor (beta chain) was documented in a study of shared clonotypes between healthy human individuals. Terminally differentiated effector memory CD45RA+ cells were excluded by CCR7 positive selection of CD45RO-negative cells. Remarks on this clone: Its specificity is not known.

Per the germline V gene, CDR1 is MDHEN and CDR2 is SYDVKM. The CDR3 totals 15 residues. The V end was cut by 3 bases, the J end by 3 bases, with 15 bases between. Replicate PCRs from sorted subsets contained 200 ng DNA, which is 29,000 or so T cell genomes. Data came from immunoSEQ multiplex PCR; TCRdb stores just in-frame clones and leaves some out. This repertoire shows about 2 million clones, roughly 95% found once; its top ten account for 0.9% to 1.4%. Study outcomes and limitations: Between four donors, naive CD4 clonotypes were shared at a level of about 5%. Generation probabilities were higher for clonotypes shared across all four sorted-subset donors than for unshared ones.

The V call is TRBV28, the J call TRBJ2-7, with a tentative D call TRBD1 (6 bases). The sequence was collected from a man aged 18 to 30 in good health. The source material was naive CD8+ T cells sorted from blood. The CDR3 spells CASSFSATGLYEQYF. DNA of the CDR3: TGTGCCAGCAGTTTTAGCGCGACAGGCCTCTACGAGCAGTACTTC.